Presented here are 2 T cell receptor beta chains from one specimen sequenced in a study of CD8+CD57+ T cells in acquired aplastic anemia. Genomic DNA served as template for TCR beta VDJ and CDR3 profiling. Each CDR3 protein gets one entry after TCRdb re-called the reads with MiXCR. This repertoire shows 400,000 to 450,000 distinct CDR3 sequences, roughly 68% found once; its top ten account for around 4%. Sequenced: sorted CD4+, CD8+, or CD8+CD57+ T cells (not recorded which) from PBMCs. Source of these receptors: a human donor in good health, serving as a control.

The chain couples TRBV5-5 to TRBJ2-7, with D possibly being TRBD2 (6 bases). CDR1 is SGHKS, CDR2 YYEKEE, per germline (reference sequence). The V end was cut by 4 bases, the J end by 3 bases, with 17 bases between. The CDR3 has 15 amino acids. The CDR3 loop is CASSVVTGVNYEQYF. The CDR3 DNA reads as TGTGCCAGCAGCGTCGTGACGGGAGTAAACTACGAGCAGTACTTC.

This clonotype was seen many times. DNA of the CDR3: TGTGCCAGCAGGGCCGGACAGGGGGTTGATGAGCAGTTCTTC. It yields the protein CASRAGQGVDEQFF. The chain links TRBV4-2 to TRBJ2-1, with TRBD1 matching 10 bases. Looked up from germline, CDR1 is LGHNA and CDR2 is YNFKEQ. The CDR3 loop spans 14 amino acids. Losses at the gene ends were 6 bases for V and 8 bases for J; bases not matched to a gene: 7.